These T cell receptor beta chains were read from a single sample in a study of cytomegalovirus exposure and HLA in healthy donors. Clones were read by immunoSEQ multiplex PCR, and TCRdb kept only the in-frame ones, dropping some. The profile shows more than 140,000 clones, about 80% of them singletons. Source material: PBMCs. These receptors were obtained from a man between 25 and 39 years old in good health and CMV-seropositive. Each CDR3 is given with its conserved first and last residue. The D gene is left open where the match is weak. A clone size is listed for some rows: how often the clone was seen (once, few, many), or a class if it is expanded.

abundance	j_gene	v_gene	d_gene	CDR3nt	CDR3aa
.	TRBJ1-6	TRBV27	.	TGTGCCAGCAGCATCCGGGAGCCTTATAATTCACCCCCCCACTTT	CASSIREPYNSPPHF
.	TRBJ1-2	TRBV6-6	TRBD1	TGTGCCAGCAGGCAAACCGGGACAGAACTCTATGGCTACACCTTC	CASRQTGTELYGYTF
once	TRBJ2-2	TRBV18	.	TGTGCCAGCTCCTCTTACACCGGGGAGCTGTTTTTT	CASSSYTGELFF
.	TRBJ2-2	TRBV11-2	.	TGTGCCAGCGGGCGGAGGGGGGGCCAGGTCCCCGGGGAGCTGTTTTTT	CASGRRGGQVPGELFF
.	TRBJ2-7	TRBV7-9	.	TGTGCCAGCAGCTCCAGCGAGGAGCAGTACTTC	CASSSSEEQYF
once	TRBJ1-3	TRBV28	.	TGTGCCAGCAGCCCAATGCGGCGAAACACCATATATTTT	CASSPMRRNTIYF
.	TRBJ2-3	TRBV9	TRBD2	TGTGCCAGCAGCGGACTAGCGGGGCCCCTTACGCAGTATTTT	CASSGLAGPLTQYF
few	TRBJ2-2	TRBV5-1	.	TGCGCCAGCAGTTCCCCAGGGGACGCCGGGGAGCTGTTTTTT	CASSSPGDAGELFF
.	TRBJ2-3	TRBV7-9	TRBD1	TGTGCCACAGGGGGTGGGGTAACTAGCACAGATACGCAGTATTTT	CATGGGVTSTDTQYF
.	TRBJ2-3	TRBV27	.	TGTGCCAGCAGTTTATCAACAGGACCGGTCGATACGCAGTATTTT	CASSLSTGPVDTQYF
.	TRBJ1-2	TRBV18	TRBD1	TGTGCCAGCTCACCACCGGACAGGAGGATAGATGGCTACACCTTC	CASSPPDRRIDGYTF
.	TRBJ1-1	TRBV7-9	TRBD1	TGTGCCAGCAGCCCCGGTCGGGGACAGACGTTTGAAGCTTTCTTT	CASSPGRGQTFEAFF
.	TRBJ2-3	TRBV27	TRBD1	TGTGCCAGCAGGAAACCGGGACAGGGAACAGATACGCAGTATTTT	CASRKPGQGTDTQYF
.	TRBJ2-1	TRBV7-2	.	TGTGCCAGCAGCTTAGACAGCCGTGAGCAGTTCTTC	CASSLDSREQFF
.	TRBJ2-7	TRBV11-2	.	TGTGCCAGCAGCCTACAGGGTCTCCGTGAGCAGTACTTC	CASSLQGLREQYF
few	TRBJ2-7	TRBV30	TRBD2	TGTGCCGGACTAGCGGGAGTCGAGCAGTACTTC	CAGLAGVEQYF
once	TRBJ2-7	TRBV5-1	TRBD1	TGCGCCAGCAGCTGGGACAGGGGTAGCTACGAGCAGTACTTC	CASSWDRGSYEQYF
.	TRBJ2-5	TRBV19	TRBD2	TGTGCCAGTAGTGGGACTAGCGGGGGAGGTGGAGAGACCCAGTACTTC	CASSGTSGGGGETQYF
.	TRBJ1-2	TRBV5-1	TRBD1	TGCGCCAGCAGCTTGCAAGGGGGCCCGAGGGATGGCTACACCTTC	CASSLQGGPRDGYTF
.	TRBJ1-6	TRBV19	TRBD1	TGTGCCAGTACCATTTCTACAGGGGGGGACCTCCACTTT	CASTISTGGDLHF